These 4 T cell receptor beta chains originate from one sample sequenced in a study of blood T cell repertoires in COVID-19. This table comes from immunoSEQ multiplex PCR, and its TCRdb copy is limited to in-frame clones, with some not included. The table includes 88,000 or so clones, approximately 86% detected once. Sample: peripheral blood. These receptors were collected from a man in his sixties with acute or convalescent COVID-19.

The CDR3 bases are TGTGCCAGCAGGTATCGAGACAGGGGGGCCAATGGCTACACCTTC. Translated, it gives CASRYRDRGANGYTF. The V and J genes are TRBV28 and TRBJ1-2; TRBD1 matches at 9 bases. This CDR3 has 15 amino acids. CDR1 is MDHEN, CDR2 SYDVKM, per germline. The trim removed 6 bases at V and 6 bases at J, leaving 11 bases unmatched.

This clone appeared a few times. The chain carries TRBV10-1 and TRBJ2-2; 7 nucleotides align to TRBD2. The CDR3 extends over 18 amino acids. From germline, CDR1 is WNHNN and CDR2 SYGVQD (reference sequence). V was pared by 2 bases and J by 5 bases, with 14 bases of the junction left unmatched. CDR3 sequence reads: CASSERTVLAGVTGELFF. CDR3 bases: TGCGCCAGCAGTGAGAGGACGGTGTTGGCGGGAGTTACCGGGGAGCTGTTTTTT.

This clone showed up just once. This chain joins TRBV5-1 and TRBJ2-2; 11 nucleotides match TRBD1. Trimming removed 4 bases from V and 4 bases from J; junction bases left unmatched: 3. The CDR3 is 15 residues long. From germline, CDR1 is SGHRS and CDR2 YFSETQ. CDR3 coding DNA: TGCGCCAGCAGCGGACAGGGGGCAGGCACCGGGGAGCTGTTTTTT. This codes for CASSGQGAGTGELFF.

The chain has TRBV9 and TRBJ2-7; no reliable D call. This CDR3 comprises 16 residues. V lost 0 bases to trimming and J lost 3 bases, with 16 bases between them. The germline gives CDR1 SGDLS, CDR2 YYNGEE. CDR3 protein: CASSVGSQAPIYEQYF. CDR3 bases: TGTGCCAGCAGCGTAGGCAGCCAGGCCCCCATCTACGAGCAGTACTTC.